The 10 T cell receptor beta chains below all came from one sample that was sequenced in a study of cytomegalovirus exposure and HLA in healthy donors. The primer mix had 60 Vbeta and 13 Jbeta primers. Data came from immunoSEQ multiplex PCR; TCRdb stores just in-frame clones and leaves some out. The table has 130,000 or so clones, roughly 78% seen once. What was sequenced was PBMCs. These receptors were collected from a man aged 25-45 years in good health and CMV-seronegative.

The chain has TRBV7-3 and TRBJ2-1; TRBD2 agrees at 7 bases. Looked up from germline, CDR1 is SGHTA and CDR2 is FQGTGA. CDR3 size: 15 residues. V shed 4 bases and J 2 bases; nucleotides not matched to a gene: 5. CDR3 sequence: CASSYLAEPYNEQFF. CDR3 DNA sequence: TGTGCCAGCAGCTATCTAGCGGAGCCCTACAATGAGCAGTTCTTC.

V usage is TRBV5-1 and J usage is TRBJ2-7, with D unresolved. This CDR3 has 12 residues. The V and J ends lost 0 bases and 4 bases respectively, with 5 bases between them. Germline values: CDR1 SGHRS, CDR2 YFSETQ. CDR3 in DNA: TGCGCCAGCAGCTTGGGGCAATACGAGCAGTACTTC. It is translated as CASSLGQYEQYF.

This chain connects TRBV18 to TRBJ2-5, with D possibly matching TRBD1 (5 bases). The CDR3 is 12 amino acids. Germline CDR1 and CDR2: KGHSH and LQKENI. V was cut by 6 bases and J by 5 bases, with 10 bases left in between. This CDR3 is CASSVKGETQYF. CDR3 bases: TGTGCCAGCTCGGTGAAGGGGGAGACCCAGTACTTC.

The genes are TRBV7-2 and TRBJ2-3; D unclear. V dropped 4 bases and J dropped 7 bases, with 12 bases sitting between them. The CDR3 is 13 amino acids. Germline V CDR1 and CDR2: SGHTA, FQGNSA. The CDR3 protein is CASSYYASNTQYF. The CDR3 DNA sequence: TGTGCCAGCAGCTATTACGCTAGTAATACGCAGTATTTT.

This clone was counted once. V and J are TRBV4-2 and TRBJ2-1, with a weak D call TRBD1 (5 bases). The CDR3 is made up of 18 amino acids. Germline V gene data show CDR1 as LGHNA and CDR2 as YNFKEQ. V gave up 2 bases and J gave up 3 bases, with 20 bases separating them. The CDR3 DNA sequence: TGTGCCAGCAGCCAAACTCCCCTCGGCAGGGTAGACTACAATGAGCAGTTCTTC. This translates into CASSQTPLGRVDYNEQFF.

The V and J genes are TRBV4-3 and TRBJ2-5; TRBD2 matches 11 bases. The CDR3 consists of 17 residues. Losses at the gene ends were 4 bases for V and 5 bases for J; bases not matched to a gene: 12. CDR1 and CDR2 from the germline V gene are LGHNA and YSLEER. The CDR3 DNA reads as TGCGCCAGCAGCCTTGGACTAGCGGGTGGTAGTGCGGAGACCCAGTACTTC. It is translated as CASSLGLAGGSAETQYF.

The J gene is TRBJ1-2, the V gene TRBV11-2; D may be TRBD1 (6 bases). CDR1 is SGHAT, CDR2 FQNNGV, per germline. The CDR3 consists of 14 residues. V was cut by 5 bases and J by 4 bases, with 14 bases left in between. The CDR3 spells CASSSVTGLYGYTF. DNA of the CDR3: TGTGCCAGCAGCAGCGTGACAGGTCTCTATGGCTACACCTTC.

The V call is TRBV27, the J call TRBJ2-7, with 9 nucleotides matching TRBD2. The length of the CDR3 is 14 residues. J lost 6 bases, V lost 1 base, and 4 bases had no gene match. Germline V gene data show CDR1 as MNHEY and CDR2 as SMNVEV (reference sequence). This CDR3 is CASSLFSGSGEQYF. The CDR3 bases are TGTGCCAGCAGTTTATTTAGCGGGAGTGGCGAGCAGTACTTC.

DNA of the CDR3: TGCGCCAGCAGCTTGGCCGGCGGGGGGCCTGAAGCTTTCTTT. This translates into CASSLAGGGPEAFF. The rearrangement links TRBV5-1 to TRBJ1-1, with D perhaps matching TRBD1 (6 bases). Germline CDR1 reads SGHRS; CDR2 reads YFSETQ. CDR3 length: 14 residues. The germline V and J ends were trimmed by 0 bases and 6 bases, with 12 bases remaining between them.

The V gene is TRBV7-2, the J gene TRBJ2-7, with TRBD2 identical over 12 bases. Germline CDR1 is SGHTA and CDR2 is FQGNSA. The CDR3 consists of 17 residues. V trimming: 1 base; J trimming: 9 bases; junction bases outside the gene matches: 13. The DNA of the CDR3 is TGTGCCAGCAGCTTAGAAGGACTAGCGGGATCAAGGGGCGTGCAGTACTTC. Translating it yields CASSLEGLAGSRGVQYF.